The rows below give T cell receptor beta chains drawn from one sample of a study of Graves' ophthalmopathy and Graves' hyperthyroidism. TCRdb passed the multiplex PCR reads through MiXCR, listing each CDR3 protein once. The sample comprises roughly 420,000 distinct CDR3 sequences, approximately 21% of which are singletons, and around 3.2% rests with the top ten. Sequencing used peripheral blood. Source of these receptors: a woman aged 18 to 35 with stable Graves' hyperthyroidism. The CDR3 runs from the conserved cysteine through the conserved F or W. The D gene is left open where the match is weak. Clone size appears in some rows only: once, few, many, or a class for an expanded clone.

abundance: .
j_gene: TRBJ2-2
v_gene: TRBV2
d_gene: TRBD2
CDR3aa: CASKVSSGSGGLFF
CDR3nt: TGTGCCAGCAAGGTTTCTAGCGGGAGCGGGGGGCTGTTTTTT

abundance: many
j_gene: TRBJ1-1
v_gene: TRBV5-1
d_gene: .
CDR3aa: CASSWKGRDAEAFF
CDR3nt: TGCGCCAGCAGCTGGAAGGGGAGGGATGCTGAAGCTTTCTTT

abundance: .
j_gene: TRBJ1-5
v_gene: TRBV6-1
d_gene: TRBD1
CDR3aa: CASSDAGTGRLQPQHF
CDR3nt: TGTGCCAGCAGTGATGCCGGGACAGGGCGACTTCAGCCCCAGCATTTT

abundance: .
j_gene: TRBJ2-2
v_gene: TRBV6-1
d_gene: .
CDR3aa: CASSVGQSPGELFF
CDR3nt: TGTGCCAGCAGTGTTGGACAGAGCCCCGGGGAGCTGTTTTTT

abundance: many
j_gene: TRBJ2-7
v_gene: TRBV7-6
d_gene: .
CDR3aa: CASSLAGGPSSEQYF
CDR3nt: TGTGCCAGCAGCTTAGCCGGGGGGCCTTCCAGCGAGCAGTACTTC

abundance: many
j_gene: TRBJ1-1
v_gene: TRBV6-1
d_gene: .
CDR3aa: CASSGHGTEAFF
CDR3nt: TGTGCCAGCAGCGGACACGGGACTGAAGCTTTCTTT

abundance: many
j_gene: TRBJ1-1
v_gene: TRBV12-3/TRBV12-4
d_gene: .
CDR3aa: CASSSYSSRNEAFF
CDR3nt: TGTGCCAGCAGTTCATACAGCTCGAGGAATGAAGCTTTCTTT

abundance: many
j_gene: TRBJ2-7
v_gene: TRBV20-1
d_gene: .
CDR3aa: CSARDVSRDSVGEQYF
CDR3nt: TGCAGTGCTAGAGATGTTTCGCGGGACAGTGTAGGCGAGCAGTACTTC

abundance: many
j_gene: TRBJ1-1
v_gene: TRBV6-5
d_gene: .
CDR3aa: CASSRHETEAFF
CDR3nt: TGTGCCAGCAGTCGTCACGAGACTGAAGCTTTCTTT

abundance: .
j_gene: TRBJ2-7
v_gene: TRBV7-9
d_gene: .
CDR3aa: CASSLGQGSPGF
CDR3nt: TGTGCCAGCAGCTTAGGACAAGGGAGCCCTGGATTC

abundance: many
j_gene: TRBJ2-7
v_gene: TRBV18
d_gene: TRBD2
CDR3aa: CASSPNSGSYEQYF
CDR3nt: TGTGCCAGCTCACCGAATAGCGGGTCCTACGAGCAGTACTTC

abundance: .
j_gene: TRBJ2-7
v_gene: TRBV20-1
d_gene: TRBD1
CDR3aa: CSAKRGQQRVYEQYF
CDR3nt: TGCAGTGCGAAGAGGGGGCAGCAAAGGGTATACGAGCAGTACTTC

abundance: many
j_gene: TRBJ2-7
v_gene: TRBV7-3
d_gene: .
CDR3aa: CASSLGQEYEQYF
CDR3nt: TGTGCCAGCAGCTTAGGGCAGGAATACGAGCAGTACTTC

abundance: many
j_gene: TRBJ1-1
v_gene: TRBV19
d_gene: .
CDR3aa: CASSIGTVNTEAFF
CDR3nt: TGTGCCAGTAGTATTGGGACGGTGAACACTGAAGCTTTCTTT

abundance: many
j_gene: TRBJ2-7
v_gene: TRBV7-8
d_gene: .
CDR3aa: CASSLSWTGYEQYF
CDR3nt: TGTGCCAGCAGCTTAAGTTGGACGGGCTACGAGCAGTACTTC

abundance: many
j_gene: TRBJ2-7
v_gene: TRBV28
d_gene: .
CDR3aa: CASYGTGPAYEQYF
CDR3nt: TGTGCCAGCTATGGTACGGGCCCCGCCTACGAGCAGTACTTC

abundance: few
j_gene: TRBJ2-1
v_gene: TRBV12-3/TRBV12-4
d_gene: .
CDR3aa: CASSPPGTLLNEQFF
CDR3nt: TGTGCCAGCAGTCCCCCGGGAACCCTCCTCAATGAGCAGTTCTTC

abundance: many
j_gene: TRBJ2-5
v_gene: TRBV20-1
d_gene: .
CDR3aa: CRQGEGEYF
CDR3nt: TGCAGGCAGGGGGAGGGGGAGTACTTC

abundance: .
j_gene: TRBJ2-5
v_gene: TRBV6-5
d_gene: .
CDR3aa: CASSYSVSNQETQYF
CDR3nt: TGTGCCAGCAGTTACTCGGTCTCGAACCAAGAGACCCAGTACTTC

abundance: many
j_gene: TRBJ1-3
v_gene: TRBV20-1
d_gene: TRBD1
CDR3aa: CSAIAGGSGNTIYF
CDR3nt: TGCAGTGCTATCGCAGGGGGCTCTGGAAACACCATATATTTT

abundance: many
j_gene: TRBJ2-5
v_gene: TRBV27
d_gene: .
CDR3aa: CASSLSLDRLETF
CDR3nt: TGTGCCAGCAGTCTTAGCCTTGACAGGCTCGAAACCTTC

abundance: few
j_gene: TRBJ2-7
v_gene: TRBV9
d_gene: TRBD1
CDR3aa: CASSHEDRGRYEQYF
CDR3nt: TGTGCCAGCAGCCATGAAGACAGGGGGCGCTACGAGCAGTACTTC

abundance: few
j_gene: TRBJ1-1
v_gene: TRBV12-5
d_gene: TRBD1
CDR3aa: CASGSGTANEAFF
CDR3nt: TGTGCTAGTGGGTCCGGGACAGCGAATGAAGCTTTCTTT

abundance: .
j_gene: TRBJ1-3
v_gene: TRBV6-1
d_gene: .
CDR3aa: CASIRADTIYF
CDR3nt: TGTGCCAGCATACGGGCCGACACCATATATTTT

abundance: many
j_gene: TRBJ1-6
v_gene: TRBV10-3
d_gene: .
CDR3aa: CATAGGVDNSPLHF
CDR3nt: TGTGCCACGGCGGGGGGGGTGGATAATTCACCCCTCCACTTT

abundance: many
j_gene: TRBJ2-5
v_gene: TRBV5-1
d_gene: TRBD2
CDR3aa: CASSLIAGDETQYF
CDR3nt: TGCGCCAGCAGCTTAATAGCGGGAGATGAGACCCAGTACTTC